This TCR beta chain stems from a study of beta chain features in type 1 diabetes. Overall study results and limits: A possible short-template PCR bias applies equally to patients and controls. TCRB CDR3 length was moderately but significantly reduced in all four CD4+ subsets of Type 1 diabetes patients.

CDR3 length equals 13 residues. The V end was cut by 5 bases, the J end by 3 bases, with 10 bases between. Germline CDR1 and CDR2: SQVTM and ANQGSEA. With regard to this clone: The antigen is not known.

Reverse transcribing all isolated RNA meant expressed TCRB transcripts were sequenced. The protocol was immunoSEQ multiplex PCR, while the TCRdb copy is restricted to in-frame clones and leaves out a portion. The sample lists hundreds of thousands of clones; 68% were seen once. Using CD45RO/CCR7/CD25/CD127/CD95/CD27, CD4+ naive, central memory, regulatory and stem cell-like memory cells were sorted. The sample comprised naive CD4+ T cells from blood. This TCR was recovered from a man aged 25-45 years in good health. The chain is built from TRBV29-1 and TRBJ1-4; TRBD1 is a possible D gene (5 bases). In DNA, the CDR3 is TGCAGCGTTTCCCGGGACCCTAATGAAAAACTGTTTTTT. Its translation is CSVSRDPNEKLFF.